A selection of T cell receptor beta chains follows, all from one sample in a study of graft-versus-host responses after intestinal transplantation. The repertoire was sequenced with immunoSEQ multiplex PCR; TCRdb's copy has only in-frame clones and lacks some. The table includes about 85,000 clones, 82% detected once. Antigen specificity for these receptors is unknown. Material: unstimulated CD4+ T cells sorted from spleen or lymph node cells, obtained before intestinal transplant. The receptors were sampled from a human donor who received an intestinal transplant. CDR3s include the opening cysteine and the closing phenylalanine or tryptophan. A D gene is named only where the DNA matches it firmly. Not all rows give a size; the values are once, few, many and, for expanded clones, a class.

TRBD2	.	TRBV14	TRBJ2-5	CASSQVERGGWETQYF	TGTGCCAGCAGCCAAGTCGAGCGGGGAGGCTGGGAGACCCAGTACTTC
TRBD2	.	TRBV5-1	TRBJ2-1	CASSLTSGSYNEQFF	TGCGCCAGCAGCTTGACTAGCGGTTCCTACAATGAGCAGTTCTTC
TRBD1	.	TRBV7-9	TRBJ1-5	CASSRTGNQPQHF	TGTGCCAGCAGCCGGACAGGGAATCAGCCCCAGCATTTT
TRBD2	once	TRBV10-3	TRBJ2-2	CAISAGREDQELFF	TGTGCCATCAGTGCGGGACGGGAGGACCAGGAGCTGTTTTTT
TRBD1	.	TRBV4-1	TRBJ2-5	CASSQSGQGIQETQYF	TGCGCCAGCAGCCAATCGGGACAGGGCATTCAAGAGACCCAGTACTTC
.	.	TRBV2	TRBJ2-7	CASSEAPETGRSYEQYF	TGTGCCAGCAGTGAAGCGCCTGAGACAGGGAGGTCCTACGAGCAGTACTTC
TRBD2	.	TRBV4-2	TRBJ2-5	CASSLGLAGVETQYF	TGTGCCAGCAGCCTAGGACTAGCGGGAGTGGAGACCCAGTACTTC
TRBD2	.	TRBV15	TRBJ2-2	CATSRDRTGTRSGELFF	TGTGCCACCAGCAGAGATCGAACCGGGACTAGGTCCGGGGAGCTGTTTTTT
TRBD1	few	TRBV5-6	TRBJ2-7	CASSLVPTGAEQYF	TGTGCCAGCAGCTTGGTCCCTACAGGGGCCGAGCAGTACTTC
TRBD1	.	TRBV28	TRBJ2-7	CASSLTLPKTGVLSYEQYF	TGTGCCAGCAGTTTAACGTTACCTAAGACAGGGGTCCTTTCCTACGAGCAGTACTTC
.	few	TRBV6-1	TRBJ1-6	CASSGRWADSPLHF	TGTGCCAGCAGCGGCCGATGGGCAGATTCACCCCTCCACTTT
.	.	TRBV20-1	TRBJ2-1	CSELLHEQFF	TGCAGTGAACTGCTGCACGAGCAGTTCTTC
.	.	TRBV7-3	TRBJ1-5	CASSLKAWYRRSHQPQHF	TGTGCCAGCAGCTTAAAAGCTTGGTACAGGCGGTCCCATCAGCCCCAGCATTTT
TRBD2	few	TRBV9	TRBJ2-2	CASSLTTSGNTGELFF	TGTGCCAGCAGCCTGACGACTAGCGGGAACACCGGGGAGCTGTTTTTT
TRBD1	few	TRBV18	TRBJ1-6	CASSQGGDSPLHF	TGTGCCAGCTCTCAGGGGGGCGATTCACCCCTCCACTTT
.	.	TRBV19	TRBJ2-3	CASSSRSDTQYF	TGTGCCAGTAGTTCCAGATCGGATACGCAGTATTTT
.	.	TRBV13	TRBJ2-7	CASSLGGEQYF	TGTGCCAGCAGCTTGGGGGGTGAGCAGTACTTC
.	.	TRBV27	TRBJ1-2	CASSSQAHMGYTF	TGTGCCAGCAGTTCACAGGCCCACATGGGCTACACCTTC
.	once	TRBV5-8	TRBJ1-2	CASSLYSSGYGYTF	TGTGCCAGCAGCTTGTACTCCTCGGGTTATGGCTACACCTTC